The sequence of this T cell receptor beta chain was determined in a study of neurological immune-mediated disorders. The sample holds many counts of this clonotype. What it binds is unknown. Findings and caveats of the study: Subjects shared no identical expanded-clone CDR3 amino acid sequences, suggesting private TCR-beta repertoires in all groups. Association of the multiple sclerosis repertoire cluster with clinical or MRI features was not observed for any feature. It was HTLV-1-associated myelopathy that showed the most TCR clonal expansion, while multiple sclerosis showed the least, falling below healthy controls.

The unsorted libraries had their origin in 2 million PBMCs stored at -80 C. TCRdb reanalysed the 5' RACE reads using MiXCR and keeps one entry per CDR3 protein. The sample contains tens of thousands of distinct CDR3 sequences, roughly 4.3% of which appear only once. Germline V CDR1 and CDR2: SGHNT, YYREEE (reference sequence). J was trimmed by 8 bases and V by 0 bases; bases with no gene match: 7. This CDR3 is built from 16 residues. This TCR derives from a man aged 25-45 years with multiple sclerosis. The chain employs TRBV5-4 and TRBJ1-4, with 10 bases lining up with TRBD1. The specimen was PBMCs. The CDR3 sequence: CASSLGGTGEGEKLFF. As DNA, the CDR3 is TGTGCCAGCAGCTTGGGGGGGACAGGGGAAGGAGAAAAACTGTTTTTT.